What follows are 32 T cell receptor beta chains derived from one specimen sequenced in a study of blood T cells in healthy people across ages. A J-beta primer mix and a sample-barcoded 5' primer were used in a second PCR of roughly 6 to 12 cycles. TCRdb called the 5' RACE reads again in MiXCR, with one record for every CDR3 protein. Found here are around 400,000 distinct CDR3 sequences, 50% to 60% of them singletons; the top ten hold 45% to 65%. The sequenced sample consisted of blood. These receptors came from a man aged 60-69 years in good health.

In this sample, this clonotype turned up many times. The chain couples TRBV7-9 to TRBJ1-2; D uncertain. The V end lost 4 bases, the J end lost 8 bases, and 11 bases lay between the germline ends. Looked up from germline, CDR1 is SEHNR and CDR2 is FQNEAQ (reference sequence). The CDR3 runs to 12 residues. DNA for the CDR3: TGTGCCAGCAGCTCAGACCTCGGGGGCTACACCTTC. Translating gives CASSSDLGGYTF.

The chain's CDR3 is CASSQEGDLGETQYF. CDR3 nucleotide sequence: TGTGCCAGCAGCCAAGAAGGAGATCTAGGAGAGACCCAGTACTTC. This rearrangement joins TRBV14 to TRBJ2-5; the D is unclear. Per germline, CDR1 SGHDN and CDR2 FVKESK. Trimming shortened V by 0 bases and J by 4 bases, and 12 bases separated the two germline ends. CDR3 size: 15 residues.

The chain links TRBV9 to TRBJ2-7, with 8 positions matching TRBD2. The CDR3 is made up of 15 amino acids. Germline CDR1 SGDLS, CDR2 YYNGEE. V lost 0 bases, J lost 2 bases, and 4 bases stayed unmatched. CDR3 sequence (DNA): TGTGCCAGCAGCGTAGGAAGCGGGGGCCCCTACGAGCAGTACTTC. It is translated as CASSVGSGGPYEQYF.

A word on this clonotype: A much larger clone is a single base away; this may be a read error. The gene calls are TRBV30 and TRBJ2-5; tentatively, D is TRBD2 (6 bases). CDR1 is GTSNPN and CDR2 is SVGIG in the germline V gene (reference sequence). This CDR3 spans 12 amino acids. The CDR3 loop is CAGRRWGETQYF. CDR3 nucleotide sequence: TGTGCCGGGAGGAGGTGGGGGGAGACCCAGTACTTC.

The chain carries TRBV6-1 and TRBJ2-3; weak D call: TRBD2 (7 bases). V lost 3 bases to trimming and J lost 4 bases, with 20 bases between them. From germline, CDR1 is MNHNS and CDR2 SASEGT. The CDR3 length is 17 residues. CDR3 residues: CASSDNEGGALPDTQYF. As DNA, the CDR3 is TGTGCCAGCAGTGACAACGAAGGGGGGGCTCTGCCAGATACGCAGTATTTT.

The rearrangement uses TRBV19 and TRBJ2-3; TRBD2 agrees at 7 bases. J gave up 1 base and V 3 bases, and 4 bases lay outside the gene matches. This CDR3 region has 15 residues. Germline V gives CDR1 LNHDA, CDR2 SQIVND (reference sequence). Here the CDR3 DNA reads TGTGCCAGTAGTATTCGACTAGCTGGCACAGATACGCAGTATTTT. This encodes CASSIRLAGTDTQYF. The whole variable domain, filled in from reference TRBV19 and TRBJ2-3, reads DGGITQSPKYLFRKEGQNVTLSCEQNLNHDAMYWYRQDPGQGLRLIYYSQIVNDFQKGDIAEGYSVSREKKESFPLTVTSAQKNPTAFYLCASSIRLAGTDTQYFGPGTRLTVL.

V usage is TRBV6-6 and J usage is TRBJ2-1; 8 bases are a match to TRBD2. The V gene end was trimmed by 0 bases and the J gene end by 8 bases; junction bases not matched to a gene: 12. The CDR3 loop spans 17 amino acids. Germline-derived CDR1 and CDR2 are MNHNY and SVGAGI (reference sequence). CDR3 DNA sequence: TGTGCCAGCAGTTACTCGAGGACTAGCCGGGAGGTCGATGAGCAGTTCTTC. This codes for CASSYSRTSREVDEQFF.

The CDR3 DNA reads as TGTGCCAGCAGCCTGACATCGGGGGACGGGGGGGAGACCCAGTACTTC. Amino acid sequence: CASSLTSGDGGETQYF. V gene TRBV11-2 combines with J gene TRBJ2-5; 7 bases line up with TRBD2. CDR3 length equals 16 residues. Germline lookup yields CDR1 SGHAT and CDR2 FQNNGV. With 5 bases clipped from V and 5 bases from J, the junction kept 14 bases outside the gene matches.

The rearrangement uses TRBV18 and TRBJ1-5; TRBD1 is a possible D gene (5 bases). Germline assignment: CDR1 KGHSH and CDR2 LQKENI. The CDR3 spans 15 residues. The ends were cut back, 4 bases at V and 3 bases at J, with 13 bases in the middle. This chain's CDR3 is CASSQTGRHNQPQHF. DNA of the CDR3: TGTGCCAGCTCACAAACGGGACGGCACAATCAGCCCCAGCATTTT.

This clonotype was recorded many times. This chain connects TRBV29-1 to TRBJ2-5; 7 positions match TRBD2. The V gene's germline CDR1 is SQVTM and CDR2 ANQGSEA. V lost 7 bases, J lost 4 bases, and 15 bases stayed unmatched. The CDR3 has 15 residues. CDR3 coding DNA: TGCAGCGCCACTCCGGGGCTAGCGGTGGGAGAGACCCAGTACTTC. Its translation: CSATPGLAVGETQYF.

This clonotype appeared a single time. The gene calls are TRBV2 and TRBJ2-5, with 9 nucleotides matching TRBD2. The CDR3 is 13 residues long. The trim removed 6 bases at V and 4 bases at J, leaving 3 bases unmatched. CDR1 is SNHLY, CDR2 FYNNEI, per germline. The CDR3: CASRKAGGETQYF. CDR3 bases: TGTGCCAGCAGGAAAGCGGGAGGAGAGACCCAGTACTTC.

V gene TRBV27 combines with J gene TRBJ2-7; 8 positions match TRBD2. V gave up 6 bases and J gave up 6 bases; unmatched junction bases: 13. This CDR3 comprises 15 residues. Germline V gene sequence: CDR1 MNHEY, CDR2 SMNVEV (reference sequence). CDR3 sequence reads: CASSRGTRGSGEQYF. CDR3 nucleotide sequence: TGTGCCAGCAGCCGTGGGACTAGGGGATCCGGCGAGCAGTACTTC.

The CDR3 region has the DNA TGCAGTGCTAGAGTATCGGAGACCGGGAATACGCAGTATTTT. This sequence encodes CSARVSETGNTQYF. The genes are TRBV20-1 and TRBJ2-3, with D perhaps TRBD2 (5 bases). Trimming pared 1 base from V and 7 bases from J, leaving 15 bases between. The CDR3 contains 14 residues. The germline V gene has CDR1 DFQATT and CDR2 SNEGSKA (reference sequence).

The rearrangement joins TRBV3-1 to TRBJ1-5; D not certain. The CDR3 extends over 15 amino acids. Germline CDR1 reads LGHDT; CDR2 reads YNNKEL (reference sequence). Between the trimmed V and J ends, which lost 3 bases and 0 bases, there was a span of 9 bases. The CDR3 DNA reads as TGTGCCAGCAGCCAGGATCATAGTAGCAATCAGCCCCAGCATTTT. Amino acids: CASSQDHSSNQPQHF.

This clonotype occurred once. The chain links TRBV4-2 to TRBJ2-5, with TRBD1 matching 9 bases. The CDR3 is made up of 16 amino acids. The V gene's germline CDR1 is LGHNA and CDR2 YNFKEQ. Losses at the gene ends were 1 base for V and 4 bases for J; bases not matched to a gene: 7. CDR3 protein: CASSQGRTGGAETQYF. The CDR3 coding sequence is TGTGCCAGCAGCCAAGGGAGAACAGGGGGCGCAGAGACCCAGTACTTC.

The chain has TRBV20-1 and TRBJ2-3, with D perhaps TRBD1 or TRBD2 (5 bases each). V was trimmed by 4 bases and J by 8 bases, leaving 16 bases between them. In germline, CDR1 is DFQATT, CDR2 SNEGSKA (reference sequence). The CDR3 has 13 amino acids. Written as DNA, the CDR3 is TGCAGTGCTACCGGGACGGCCAGAACTACGCAGTATTTT. Translated, it gives CSATGTARTTQYF.

The J gene is TRBJ2-1, the V gene TRBV20-1; D is possibly TRBD1 (5 bases). V was clipped by 2 bases and J by 5 bases, with 10 bases between them. The length of the CDR3 is 13 residues. Germline V gene lookup returns CDR1 DFQATT and CDR2 SNEGSKA (reference sequence). As DNA, the CDR3 is TGCAGTGCTAGAAGGGGTAGGGACAATGAGCAGTTCTTC. Translated, it gives CSARRGRDNEQFF.

The chain is built from TRBV2 and TRBJ1-1; D is unresolved. V shed 6 bases and J shed 5 bases, with 13 bases lying between them. CDR3 length: 13 amino acids. Germline V gene lookup returns CDR1 SNHLY and CDR2 FYNNEI. CDR3 DNA sequence: TGTGCCAGCAGCTCACTGACGGGGACTGAAGCTTTCTTT. It encodes CASSSLTGTEAFF.

This chain connects TRBV7-6 to TRBJ2-5, with D possibly being TRBD1 or TRBD2 (5 bases each). The J call may be wrong; the DNA end is better matched by TRBJ2-7. This CDR3 is built from 14 residues. The germline gives CDR1 SGHVS, CDR2 FNYEAQ. As DNA, the CDR3 is TGTGCCAGCAGAGGGACGGCGGAACCCTACGAGCAGTACTTC. Protein sequence: CASRGTAEPYEQYF.

V is TRBV7-2 and J is TRBJ2-5, with 11 bases matching TRBD2. Per germline, CDR1 SGHTA and CDR2 FQGNSA. The length of the CDR3 is 14 residues. V lost 5 bases, J lost 4 bases, and 3 bases stayed unmatched. Here the CDR3 reads CASSALAGGETQYF. CDR3 bases: TGTGCCAGCAGCGCGCTAGCGGGAGGAGAGACCCAGTACTTC.

This clonotype has just a few counts. This rearrangement joins TRBV9 to TRBJ2-3, with 8 bases lining up with TRBD2. V shed 1 base, J shed 2 bases, and the junction held 3 bases outside the gene matches. Germline CDR1 SGDLS, CDR2 YYNGEE. The CDR3 covers 15 residues. The CDR3 DNA reads TGTGCCAGCAGCGTAATGGGACTAGACACAGATACGCAGTATTTT. The encoded protein is CASSVMGLDTDTQYF.

This clonotype has at least ten counts. This chain joins TRBV18 and TRBJ2-7, with 7 nucleotides matching TRBD1. Germline CDR1 reads KGHSH; CDR2 reads LQKENI. The ends lost 5 bases at V and 3 bases at J; junction bases unmatched: 10. The length of the CDR3 is 15 residues. CDR3 coding DNA: TGTGCCAGCTCAGCGCCGGGACAGATAAACTACGAGCAGTACTTC. Translation gives CASSAPGQINYEQYF.

J is TRBJ2-6 and V is TRBV19, with D possibly TRBD1 on 5 matching bases. Germline loops: CDR1 LNHDA, CDR2 SQIVND (reference sequence). CDR3 length equals 17 residues. With 10 bases removed from V and 0 bases from J, the gap between germline ends came to 19 bases. DNA for the CDR3: TGTGCCACCGTGGGGCAGGGCGATATCTCTGGGGCCAACGTCCTGACTTTC. Protein: CATVGQGDISGANVLTF.

The V and J genes are TRBV27 and TRBJ2-1; TRBD2 matches 10 bases. From germline, CDR1 is MNHEY and CDR2 SMNVEV (reference sequence). The CDR3 runs to 14 residues. V was clipped by 7 bases and J by 5 bases; unmatched bases: 5. Written as DNA, the CDR3 is TGTGCCAGCATCGGGACTAGCGTAAACAATGAGCAGTTCTTC. Its translation: CASIGTSVNNEQFF.

V is TRBV28 and J is TRBJ2-3; TRBD2 matches at 7 bases. Germline CDR1 is MDHEN and CDR2 is SYDVKM. This CDR3 is built from 11 residues. Trimming at V came to 8 bases and at J to 5 bases, leaving 1 base not matched to a gene. The CDR3 coding sequence is TGTGCCAGCGGGAGGGAAGATACGCAGTATTTT. It encodes CASGREDTQYF.

V and J are TRBV18 and TRBJ2-1, with D perhaps given as TRBD1 or TRBD2 (6 bases each). The germline V gene has CDR1 KGHSH and CDR2 LQKENI. Trimming took 9 bases from V and 3 from J, leaving 15 bases between them. This CDR3 is 14 amino acids long. DNA of the CDR3: TGTGCCAGTTCAGAGGGGGAGGTCTACAATGAGCAGTTCTTC. This translates into CASSEGEVYNEQFF.

This clonotype was detected many times. The chain employs TRBV7-2 and TRBJ2-7, with 10 bases that match TRBD1. CDR3 size: 14 residues. Losses at the gene ends were 6 bases for V and 6 bases for J; bases not matched to a gene: 8. Germline CDR1 SGHTA, CDR2 FQGNSA. CDR3 in amino acids: CASRTATGGSEQYF. The CDR3 nucleotides read TGTGCCAGCAGAACCGCGACAGGGGGCTCCGAGCAGTACTTC.

The rearrangement joins TRBV10-3 to TRBJ2-1; 10 bases map to TRBD2. This CDR3 comprises 14 residues. V was pared by 4 bases and J by 7 bases, with 4 bases of the junction left unmatched. Germline values: CDR1 ENHRY, CDR2 SYGVKD. CDR3 bases: TGTGCCATCAGTGGTAGCGGGGGGCGTAATGAGCAGTTCTTC. It encodes CAISGSGGRNEQFF.

This chain links TRBV20-1 with TRBJ2-1, with 8 bases matching TRBD2. With V trimmed by 1 base and J by 9 bases, 8 bases remained unmatched. The CDR3 extends over 14 amino acids. Germline V gene data show CDR1 as DFQATT and CDR2 as SNEGSKA (reference sequence). For the CDR3, the DNA is TGCAGTGCTAGAGGGCCTAGCGGGTTTAGTGAGCAGTTCTTC. This encodes CSARGPSGFSEQFF.

This clonotype was detected a few times. The CDR3 bases are TGTGCCAGCAGGTCAGGGGCTGGGGCCAACGTCCTGACTTTC. This gives the protein CASRSGAGANVLTF. The chain recombines TRBV28 with TRBJ2-6; maybe TRBD1 (6 bases). CDR3 length equals 14 residues. The germline gives CDR1 MDHEN, CDR2 SYDVKM. Trimming left V 6 bases short and J 2 bases short, with 8 bases between. The full variable domain, completed using reference TRBV28 and TRBJ2-6, is DVKVTQSSRYLVKRTGEKVFLECVQDMDHENMFWYRQDPGLGLRLIYFSYDVKMKEKGDIPEGYSVSREKKERFSLILESASTNQTSMYLCASRSGAGANVLTFGAGSRLTVL.

This clonotype was picked up a small number of times. The chain uses TRBV20-1 and TRBJ2-1; D possibly corresponds to TRBD2 (5 bases). Between the trimmed V and J ends, which lost 4 bases and 8 bases, there was a span of 18 bases. The CDR3 covers 14 residues. Germline CDR1 and CDR2: DFQATT and SNEGSKA (reference sequence). The CDR3 DNA follows: TGCAGTGCTAAAAAAGCGACTACCGGGCATGAGCAGTTCTTC. Protein product: CSAKKATTGHEQFF.

This clonotype has just a few counts. Here the CDR3 DNA reads TGTGCCAGCAGCTTAGTGGTGGATACCTACGAGCAGTACTTC. Translated: CASSLVVDTYEQYF. The rearrangement joins TRBV7-2 to TRBJ2-7; D not resolved. The CDR3 sequence is 14 residues long. Trimming took off 1 base at V and 2 bases at J, with 9 bases between the two ends. The V gene's germline CDR1 is SGHTA and CDR2 FQGNSA. The full variable domain, with the rest looked up from reference TRBV7-2 and TRBJ2-7, is GAGVSQSPSNKVTEKGKDVELRCDPISGHTALYWYRQSLGQGLEFLIYFQGNSAPDKSGLPSDRFSAERTGGSVSTLTIQRTQQEDSAVYLCASSLVVDTYEQYFGPGTRLTVT.